The clone carrying this T cell receptor (beta chain) was found a few times. The antigen is undetermined. The entry originates in a study of cytomegalovirus exposure and HLA in healthy donors. Study-wide results and caveats: Reported findings show TCR beta sequences accurately forecast HLA-A and HLA-B alleles in most subjects. Differences between HLA loci emerged in a later analysis of TCR association rates, with DRB1 most and HLA-C fewest.

PCR primers comprised 60 Vbeta and 13 Jbeta primers. TCRdb keeps only in-frame clones here, not all; method: immunoSEQ multiplex PCR. The sample has a few hundred thousand clones; over 60% are singletons. The sequencing sample was made of PBMCs. This TCR derives from a middle-aged man in good health and CMV-seronegative.

CDR3: CASSLVGGQAFF. The CDR3 DNA reads as TGTGCCAGCAGCTTGGTGGGGGGGCAAGCTTTCTTT. This chain uses TRBV5-6 with TRBJ1-1, with a tentative D call TRBD1 (6 bases). Germline V gives CDR1 SGHDT, CDR2 YYEEEE. V shed 0 bases and J shed 9 bases, with 9 bases lying between them. CDR3 length: 12 residues.